A selection of T cell receptor beta chains follows, all from one sample in a study of blood T cell repertoires in COVID-19. Only in-frame clones appear in the TCRdb table, and some are missing; sequencing was by immunoSEQ multiplex PCR. In the table there are about 200,000 clones, roughly 89% of which are singletons. The specimen was peripheral blood. These receptors originate from a man aged 50 to 60 with acute or convalescent COVID-19. The CDR3 runs from the conserved cysteine through the conserved F or W. Each record gives: D gene, J gene, V gene, clone size, CDR3 DNA, CDR3 protein. D genes are given only for firm matches. Part of the rows lack a size; the others show once, few, many or a class for expanded clones.

D gene: .
J gene: TRBJ2-3
V gene: TRBV10-2
clone size: .
CDR3 DNA: TGCGCAGTCTGGCTAGAGGCCAGCACAGATACGCAGTATTTT
CDR3 protein: CAVWLEASTDTQYF

D gene: .
J gene: TRBJ1-5
V gene: TRBV28
clone size: .
CDR3 DNA: TGTGCCAGCAGTCCTGCCTACGGGAATAGCAATCAGCCCCAGCATTTT
CDR3 protein: CASSPAYGNSNQPQHF

D gene: TRBD1
J gene: TRBJ1-1
V gene: TRBV6-6
clone size: .
CDR3 DNA: TGTGCCAGCAGTACAGGACGGACAGGTGAAGCTTTCTTT
CDR3 protein: CASSTGRTGEAFF

D gene: .
J gene: TRBJ2-3
V gene: TRBV23-1
clone size: .
CDR3 DNA: TGCGCCAGCAGTCATCACGACAGAGATACGCAGTATTTT
CDR3 protein: CASSHHDRDTQYF

D gene: TRBD2
J gene: TRBJ2-7
V gene: TRBV27
clone size: .
CDR3 DNA: TGTGCCAGCAGTTTCCGCGGGGGTAGATCCTACGAGCAGTACTTC
CDR3 protein: CASSFRGGRSYEQYF

D gene: .
J gene: TRBJ2-7
V gene: TRBV28
clone size: .
CDR3 DNA: TGTGCCAGCAGTATACTATCCGGGGTCCAAGGAGGCGAGCAGTACTTC
CDR3 protein: CASSILSGVQGGEQYF

D gene: TRBD2
J gene: TRBJ2-5
V gene: TRBV11-2
clone size: .
CDR3 DNA: TGTGCCAGCAGCTCGGGCCAAGGACTAGCGATTCAAGAAGAGACCCAGTACTTC
CDR3 protein: CASSSGQGLAIQEETQYF

D gene: .
J gene: TRBJ1-5
V gene: TRBV4-3
clone size: .
CDR3 DNA: TGCGCCAGCAGCCAGCAGTATAGCAATCAGCCCCAGCATTTT
CDR3 protein: CASSQQYSNQPQHF

D gene: TRBD1
J gene: TRBJ1-3
V gene: TRBV2
clone size: .
CDR3 DNA: TGTGCCAGCCGGGACAGGGGGCACTTGGCTGGAAACACCATATATTTT
CDR3 protein: CASRDRGHLAGNTIYF

D gene: TRBD2
J gene: TRBJ2-7
V gene: TRBV3-1/TRBV3-2
clone size: .
CDR3 DNA: TGTGCCAGCAGCCCAGGACTAGGGCTATACGAGCAGTATTTC
CDR3 protein: CASSPGLGLYEQYF

D gene: .
J gene: TRBJ1-2
V gene: TRBV19
clone size: .
CDR3 DNA: TGTGCCAGTAGTATAGTGGGAGGTTTGCCTGGCTACACCTTC
CDR3 protein: CASSIVGGLPGYTF

D gene: TRBD1
J gene: TRBJ1-5
V gene: TRBV28
clone size: .
CDR3 DNA: TGTGCCAGCAGTTTGACGAAGGGACAGCGAAACGATTTCGTCAGGCCCCAGCATTTT
CDR3 protein: CASSLTKGQRNDFVRPQHF

D gene: TRBD1
J gene: TRBJ1-5
V gene: TRBV2
clone size: .
CDR3 DNA: TGTGCCGGAGGCCGGGACAGGGGGATTCCCCAGCATTTT
CDR3 protein: CAGGRDRGIPQHF

D gene: .
J gene: TRBJ2-5
V gene: TRBV7-9
clone size: few
CDR3 DNA: TGTGCCAGCAGCCCAGGACAGCAAGAGACCCAGTACTTC
CDR3 protein: CASSPGQQETQYF

D gene: TRBD2
J gene: TRBJ2-5
V gene: TRBV5-1
clone size: .
CDR3 DNA: TGCGCCAGCAGCTTCCGACTAGCGGGGGCGGGGGAGACCCAGTACTTC
CDR3 protein: CASSFRLAGAGETQYF

D gene: TRBD2
J gene: TRBJ2-5
V gene: TRBV3-1/TRBV3-2
clone size: .
CDR3 DNA: TGTGCCAGCAGCCAAGCCCGACCTAGCGGGAGGGCCCCAGAGACCCAGTACTTC
CDR3 protein: CASSQARPSGRAPETQYF

D gene: TRBD2
J gene: TRBJ2-3
V gene: TRBV5-1
clone size: .
CDR3 DNA: TGCGCCAGCAGCCGCCAGACTAGCCCTACAGATACGCAGTATTTT
CDR3 protein: CASSRQTSPTDTQYF

D gene: TRBD2
J gene: TRBJ2-5
V gene: TRBV5-8
clone size: .
CDR3 DNA: TGTGCCAGCAGCCAAGGACTAGCGGGAGTTGAGACCCAGTACTTC
CDR3 protein: CASSQGLAGVETQYF

D gene: TRBD2
J gene: TRBJ2-7
V gene: TRBV6-5
clone size: .
CDR3 DNA: TGTGCCAGCAGAAGAGCTAGCGGTCTCTCCTACGAGCAGTACTTC
CDR3 protein: CASRRASGLSYEQYF

D gene: TRBD2
J gene: TRBJ2-1
V gene: TRBV7-9
clone size: .
CDR3 DNA: TGTGCCAGCAGCGCGACTAGCGGGAGGGCACATGAGCAGTTCTTC
CDR3 protein: CASSATSGRAHEQFF

D gene: TRBD2
J gene: TRBJ2-5
V gene: TRBV27
clone size: .
CDR3 DNA: TGTGCCAGCAGTTTGGGACTAGGGCTCTTGGAGACCCAGTACTTC
CDR3 protein: CASSLGLGLLETQYF

D gene: TRBD2
J gene: TRBJ2-3
V gene: TRBV4-3
clone size: .
CDR3 DNA: TGCGCCAGCGGCCCTAGCGGGGGGATGGCAGATACGCAGTATTTT
CDR3 protein: CASGPSGGMADTQYF

D gene: .
J gene: TRBJ2-2
V gene: TRBV11-2
clone size: .
CDR3 DNA: TGTGCCAGCAGCCCCAGCGGCACCGGGGAGCTGTTTTTT
CDR3 protein: CASSPSGTGELFF

D gene: .
J gene: TRBJ2-3
V gene: TRBV9
clone size: .
CDR3 DNA: TGTGCCAGCAGCGCGGGCACAGATACGCAGTATTTT
CDR3 protein: CASSAGTDTQYF

D gene: .
J gene: TRBJ2-3
V gene: TRBV7-9
clone size: .
CDR3 DNA: TGTGCCAGCAGTTCCAGCGGACGCACAGATACGCAGTATTTT
CDR3 protein: CASSSSGRTDTQYF

D gene: .
J gene: TRBJ1-1
V gene: TRBV7-8
clone size: .
CDR3 DNA: TGTGCCAGCAGCCCCGGGGCGGGGACGGACACTGAAGCTTTCTTT
CDR3 protein: CASSPGAGTDTEAFF

D gene: .
J gene: TRBJ2-1
V gene: TRBV24-1
clone size: .
CDR3 DNA: TGTGCCACCAGCCCCTATGTGGACAGTGAGCAGTTCTTC
CDR3 protein: CATSPYVDSEQFF

D gene: .
J gene: TRBJ1-5
V gene: TRBV28
clone size: .
CDR3 DNA: TGTGCCAGCATCTCCCTCGGTCAGCCCCAGCATTTT
CDR3 protein: CASISLGQPQHF

D gene: .
J gene: TRBJ2-3
V gene: TRBV19
clone size: .
CDR3 DNA: TGTGCCAGTAGTATAGCAGCGCAGAGCATCACAGATACGCAGTATTTT
CDR3 protein: CASSIAAQSITDTQYF

D gene: .
J gene: TRBJ2-2
V gene: TRBV18
clone size: .
CDR3 DNA: TGTGCCAGCTCACCACAACTTTCCAGGGCCACCGGGGAGCTGTTTTTT
CDR3 protein: CASSPQLSRATGELFF

D gene: .
J gene: TRBJ1-2
V gene: TRBV6-6
clone size: .
CDR3 DNA: TGTGCCAGCAGTTACTCGGACAGCGCTAACTATGGCTACACCTTC
CDR3 protein: CASSYSDSANYGYTF

D gene: .
J gene: TRBJ2-6
V gene: TRBV6-5
clone size: .
CDR3 DNA: TGTGCCAGCAGTTCCCAGGGCTCTGGGGCCAACGTCCTGACTTTC
CDR3 protein: CASSSQGSGANVLTF

D gene: .
J gene: TRBJ1-2
V gene: TRBV6-2/TRBV6-3
clone size: .
CDR3 DNA: TGTGCCAGCAGTAACGCGGGCAATAACTATGGCTACACCTTC
CDR3 protein: CASSNAGNNYGYTF

D gene: .
J gene: TRBJ1-1
V gene: TRBV28
clone size: few
CDR3 DNA: TGTGCCAGCAGGAATGCTATAACTTTGAACACTGAAGCTTTCTTT
CDR3 protein: CASRNAITLNTEAFF

D gene: .
J gene: TRBJ1-1
V gene: TRBV29-1
clone size: .
CDR3 DNA: TGCAGCTACCAGGCCGAATCTGGGACTGAAGCTTTCTTT
CDR3 protein: CSYQAESGTEAFF

D gene: TRBD2
J gene: TRBJ2-7
V gene: TRBV7-9
clone size: .
CDR3 DNA: TGTGCCAGCAGCGCTAGCGGGAGTTGGCCCTACGAGCAGTACTTC
CDR3 protein: CASSASGSWPYEQYF

D gene: TRBD1
J gene: TRBJ1-2
V gene: TRBV7-2
clone size: .
CDR3 DNA: TGTGCCAGCAGCACCCGGGACAGTTACTATGGCTACACCTTC
CDR3 protein: CASSTRDSYYGYTF

D gene: TRBD1
J gene: TRBJ2-5
V gene: TRBV29-1
clone size: .
CDR3 DNA: TGCAGCGTAACAGGGGGAGGTCAAGAGACCCAGTACTTC
CDR3 protein: CSVTGGGQETQYF

D gene: .
J gene: TRBJ2-1
V gene: TRBV5-1
clone size: .
CDR3 DNA: TGCGCCAGCACCTCGGCCCCGGGGTCGATTGGTGAGCAGTTCTTC
CDR3 protein: CASTSAPGSIGEQFF

D gene: .
J gene: TRBJ1-1
V gene: TRBV7-3
clone size: .
CDR3 DNA: TGTGCCAGCAGCGAACAGGGGAACACTGAAGCTTTCTTT
CDR3 protein: CASSEQGNTEAFF

D gene: .
J gene: TRBJ2-5
V gene: TRBV5-5
clone size: .
CDR3 DNA: TGTGCCAGCAGCTTAGGTCCAGGCCTCCAAGAGACCCAGTACTTC
CDR3 protein: CASSLGPGLQETQYF

D gene: .
J gene: TRBJ1-5
V gene: TRBV3-1/TRBV3-2
clone size: .
CDR3 DNA: TGTGCCAGCAGCCGTGAGGGATATCAGCCCCAGCATTTT
CDR3 protein: CASSREGYQPQHF

D gene: TRBD1
J gene: TRBJ1-3
V gene: TRBV7-2
clone size: .
CDR3 DNA: TGTGCCAGCAGCCGCCAGGGGGCTGGTGGAAACACCATATATTTT
CDR3 protein: CASSRQGAGGNTIYF

D gene: .
J gene: TRBJ2-7
V gene: TRBV20-1
clone size: .
CDR3 DNA: TGCAGTGCTAGTTCAGGCCACGAGCAGTACTTC
CDR3 protein: CSASSGHEQYF

D gene: TRBD2
J gene: TRBJ2-1
V gene: TRBV5-6
clone size: .
CDR3 DNA: TGTGCCAGCAGCCGTCTAGCGGACTCCTACAATGAGCAGTTCTTC
CDR3 protein: CASSRLADSYNEQFF

D gene: .
J gene: TRBJ2-2
V gene: TRBV4-2
clone size: .
CDR3 DNA: TGTGCCAGCAGCCAAGATCTGGCACTAGTGGGCGGGGAGCTGTTTTTT
CDR3 protein: CASSQDLALVGGELFF